The 8 T cell receptor beta chains in this list originate from one sample, sequenced in a study of human T cells and chemical hapten exposure. TCRdb reprocessed the 5' RACE reads with MiXCR, giving one entry per CDR3 protein. The table has about 140,000 distinct CDR3 sequences, roughly 4% seen once; the top ten hold about 1.3%. Extraction of total RNA was performed on unfractionated whole blood. These receptors were collected from a female donor in good health.

This clonotype was counted many times. This chain joins TRBV20-1 and TRBJ2-7, with 9 bases aligning to TRBD2. The CDR3 runs 14 residues. Unmatched junction bases numbered 4, after V lost 1 base and J lost 3 bases. Germline V gene lookup returns CDR1 DFQATT and CDR2 SNEGSKA (reference sequence). CDR3 sequence reads: CSARVGLAIYEQYF. The CDR3 DNA reads as TGCAGTGCTAGAGTTGGACTAGCGATCTACGAGCAGTACTTC.

This clonotype occurred many times. The rearrangement uses TRBV7-6 and TRBJ2-1, with D perhaps assigned TRBD1 or TRBD2 (5 bases each). The CDR3 has 13 amino acids. Germline V gene sequence: CDR1 SGHVS, CDR2 FNYEAQ. Trimming removed 4 bases at V and 2 bases at J, with 6 bases between. CDR3 sequence (DNA): TGTGCCAGCAGCTGGGGGACCTACAATGAGCAGTTCTTC. Protein sequence: CASSWGTYNEQFF.

In its sample, this clonotype was seen many times. This chain joins TRBV5-6 and TRBJ1-4; D not resolved. From germline, CDR1 is SGHDT and CDR2 YYEEEE. The CDR3 has 14 residues. V shed 3 bases and J shed 1 base, with 7 bases lying between them. CDR3 in DNA: TGTGCCAGCAGCTACTACGGAACTAATGAAAAACTGTTTTTT. This gives the protein CASSYYGTNEKLFF. The variable domain in full, with the rest retrieved from reference TRBV5-6 and TRBJ1-4, is DAGVTQSPTHLIKTRGQQVTLRCSPKSGHDTVSWYQQALGQGPQFIFQYYEEEERQRGNFPDRFSGHQFPNYSSELNVNALLLGDSALYLCASSYYGTNEKLFFGSGTQLSVL.

This clonotype was observed a few times. Its ends do not fully match the called genes, so a read error is possible. In DNA form, the CDR3 reads TGTGACAGCAGCTTAGCGGCGGGGAGCACAGATACGCAGTATTTT. Encoded protein: CDSSLAAGSTDTQYF. This chain connects TRBV7-2 to TRBJ2-3; possibly TRBD2 for D (6 bases). This CDR3 is built from 15 residues. Germline CDR1 SGHTA, CDR2 FQGNSA.

This clonotype has ten or more counts. J is TRBJ2-3 and V is TRBV28; the match to TRBD2 covers 11 bases. After removal of 6 bases from V and 8 bases from J, the junction contained 16 bases not matched to a gene. Germline assignment: CDR1 MDHEN and CDR2 SYDVKM. This CDR3 contains 17 residues. The CDR3 loop reads CASSPNQPGLAVGTQYF. The DNA for the CDR3 is TGTGCCAGCAGCCCAAACCAACCGGGACTAGCGGTGGGTACGCAGTATTTT.

This clonotype has a count of ten or more. The chain uses TRBV5-1 and TRBJ2-1; D may be TRBD2 (6 bases). The germline CDR1 and CDR2 sequences are SGHRS and YFSETQ. CDR3 length equals 15 residues. V was shortened by 0 bases and J by 8 bases, with 15 bases between the two germline ends. CDR3 residues: CASSLGDSSFDEQFF. CDR3 DNA sequence: TGCGCCAGCAGCTTGGGGGACTCTTCCTTCGATGAGCAGTTCTTC. The full variable domain, completed using reference TRBV5-1 and TRBJ2-1, is KAGVTQTPRYLIKTRGQQVTLSCSPISGHRSVSWYQQTPGQGLQFLFEYFSETQRNKGNFPGRFSGRQFSNSRSEMNVSTLELGDSALYLCASSLGDSSFDEQFFGPGTRLTVL.

This clonotype came up many times. The V gene is TRBV18, the J gene TRBJ1-1, with 9 bases identical to TRBD1. With V trimmed by 4 bases and J by 3 bases, 6 bases remained unmatched. The CDR3 is made up of 15 amino acids. Germline CDR1 and CDR2: KGHSH and LQKENI. Written as DNA, the CDR3 is TGTGCCAGCTCACGCCCGACAGGGGGGTACACTGAAGCTTTCTTT. Its protein is CASSRPTGGYTEAFF.

This clonotype was seen repeatedly, ten times or more. The V call is TRBV4-2, the J call TRBJ2-2, with D perhaps TRBD1 or TRBD2 (5 bases each). Germline CDR1 and CDR2: LGHNA and YNFKEQ. This CDR3 is 17 amino acids long. The ends were cut back, 0 bases at V and 3 bases at J, with 14 bases in the middle. CDR3 in DNA: TGTGCCAGCAGCCAAGAACCCTTCGAGGGGTACACCGGGGAGCTGTTTTTT. Translation gives CASSQEPFEGYTGELFF.